A single sample gave rise to the 24 T cell receptor beta chains below, sequenced in a study of regulatory T cells in long-lasting Graves disease. Arm-PCR with iRepertoire HTBI primers amplified the CDR3 regions for these TCR beta libraries. MiXCR, applied by TCRdb to the multiplex PCR reads, yields one record per CDR3 protein. The sample lists fewer than 450,000 distinct CDR3 sequences; around a quarter were seen once. The time point was: persistent/refractory GD, antithyroid drugs over 5 years with positive TRAb. PBMC RNA was the source of the TCR library. Sequenced here: peripheral blood mononuclear cells (PBMCs), sampled when the disease was refractory, from a patient treated with antithyroid drugs. These receptors were collected from a female donor with Graves disease.

This clonotype was picked up a small number of times. The CDR3 DNA sequence: TGTGCCAGTACCCAGAGGGCGGGAGGTCCAGAGACCCAGTACTTC. Protein: CASTQRAGGPETQYF. This sequence joins TRBV19 and TRBJ2-5, with 8 bases identical to TRBD2. Germline V gives CDR1 LNHDA, CDR2 SQIVND (reference sequence). CDR3 size: 15 residues. Trimming at V came to 7 bases and at J to 4 bases, leaving 11 bases not matched to a gene.

The genes are TRBV7-9 and TRBJ1-3; D perhaps matches TRBD1 (5 bases). In germline, CDR1 is SEHNR, CDR2 FQNEAQ (reference sequence). The CDR3 spans 15 residues. V lost 5 bases, J lost 4 bases, and 15 bases lay in between. The chain's CDR3 is CASSPPLGRGNTIYF. The CDR3 DNA follows: TGTGCCAGCAGCCCCCCCTTGGGGCGCGGAAACACCATATATTTT.

The chain uses TRBV12-3 or TRBV12-4 and TRBJ1-2; 9 nucleotides align to TRBD1. Trimming at V came to 6 bases and at J to 7 bases, leaving 6 bases not matched to a gene. The CDR3 runs 13 residues. The CDR3 sequence: CASSRDRVFGYTF. As DNA, the CDR3 is TGTGCCAGCAGCCGGGACAGGGTTTTTGGCTACACCTTC.

A few counts support this clonotype. V and J are TRBV6-1 and TRBJ2-7; the match to TRBD2 covers 8 bases. Germline values: CDR1 MNHNS, CDR2 SASEGT. The CDR3 runs to 13 residues. V was pared by 7 bases and J by 1 base, with 3 bases of the junction left unmatched. The CDR3 spells CASKPSGSYEQYF. The CDR3 nucleotides are TGTGCCAGCAAGCCTAGCGGGTCCTACGAGCAGTACTTC.

This chain uses TRBV14 with TRBJ2-7, with 7 bases matching TRBD2. The germline V gene has CDR1 SGHDN and CDR2 FVKESK. The trim removed 1 base at V and 4 bases at J, leaving 7 bases unmatched. This CDR3 is built from 15 residues. DNA of the CDR3: TGTGCCAGCAGCCAAGGTCGCGGGAGAATGTACGAGCAGTACTTC. The encoded protein is CASSQGRGRMYEQYF.

A word on this clonotype: At one end the junction does not follow the germline gene, possibly because of a read error. J is TRBJ1-4 and V is TRBV27, with D hard to call. This CDR3 has 16 residues. Germline CDR1 reads MNHEY; CDR2 reads SMNVEV (reference sequence). Here the CDR3 DNA reads TGTGCCGGCAGTCCTTCGGGGTTGCGGGTGGTGGAAAAACTGTTTTTT. Translation: CAGSPSGLRVVEKLFF.

This clonotype was recorded a few times. The chain joins TRBV6-1 to TRBJ2-7; D ambiguous. V gave up 6 bases and J gave up 6 bases, with 18 bases separating them. The CDR3 is made up of 14 amino acids. CDR1 and CDR2 from the germline V gene are MNHNS and SASEGT. The CDR3 DNA sequence: TGTGCCAGCAGATTAGGGTCCTGGAAGCTCGAGCAGTACTTC. It is translated as CASRLGSWKLEQYF.

This clonotype has more than one count but fewer than ten. J is TRBJ1-5 and V is TRBV20-1, with no clear D. The CDR3 is made up of 14 amino acids. Germline V gene data show CDR1 as DFQATT and CDR2 as SNEGSKA (reference sequence). V was cut by 3 bases and J by 8 bases, with 17 bases left in between. CDR3 nucleotide sequence: TGCAGTGCTAGGGAGGACGGCCGCAGTAAGCCCCAGCATTTT. It specifies CSAREDGRSKPQHF.

The chain uses TRBV27 and TRBJ2-7, with D perhaps being TRBD1 or TRBD2 (5 bases each). V was pared by 5 bases and J by 1 base, with 18 bases between. Looked up from germline, CDR1 is MNHEY and CDR2 is SMNVEV (reference sequence). The CDR3 runs 16 residues. CDR3 sequence reads: CASSKGTEQASYEQYF. CDR3 in DNA: TGTGCCAGCAGTAAAGGGACGGAACAGGCTTCCTACGAGCAGTACTTC.

The rearrangement uses TRBV7-2 and TRBJ2-5; the match to TRBD2 covers 14 bases. This CDR3 is built from 16 residues. The J segment lost 2 bases and the V segment lost 5 bases, leaving 4 bases of the junction unmatched. In germline, CDR1 is SGHTA, CDR2 FQGNSA. The CDR3 DNA sequence: TGTGCCAGCAGCATACGGACTAGCGGGAGGCAAGAGACCCAGTACTTC. This sequence encodes CASSIRTSGRQETQYF.

This clonotype was counted a few times. In DNA, the CDR3 is TGCAGTGCTGGGGGAGGGAATAGCAATCAGCCCCAGCATTTT. Amino acid sequence: CSAGGGNSNQPQHF. The chain has TRBV20-1 and TRBJ1-5; D perhaps matches TRBD1 (5 bases). Germline lookup yields CDR1 DFQATT and CDR2 SNEGSKA (reference sequence). V lost 5 bases to trimming and J lost 0 bases, with 11 bases between them. There are 14 residues in the CDR3.

This clonotype showed up just a few times. The chain has TRBV3-1 and TRBJ1-3; D gene unclear. Germline V gene lookup returns CDR1 LGHDT and CDR2 YNNKEL (reference sequence). The CDR3 length is 16 residues. Trimming pared 0 bases from V and 2 bases from J, leaving 11 bases between. The CDR3 DNA follows: TGTGCCAGCAGCCAAGACCCTTTTAGGGCTGGAAACACCATATATTTT. Translation gives CASSQDPFRAGNTIYF. Variable domain in full (rest from reference TRBV3-1 and TRBJ1-3): DTAVSQTPKYLVTQMGNDKSIKCEQNLGHDTMYWYKQDSKKFLKIMFSYNNKELIINETVPNRFSPKSPDKAHLNLHINSLELGDSAVYFCASSQDPFRAGNTIYFGEGSWLTVV.

This clonotype was counted between two and nine times. V usage is TRBV27 and J usage is TRBJ2-3, with D possibly matching TRBD2 (6 bases). V lost 10 bases, J lost 1 base, and 15 bases lay in between. Germline CDR1 MNHEY, CDR2 SMNVEV (reference sequence). CDR3 length: 14 residues. The CDR3 nucleotides are TGTGCCACTCGGGGGACGGTGGGCACAGATACGCAGTATTTT. It specifies CATRGTVGTDTQYF.

There are many counts of this clonotype. The gene calls are TRBV6-1 and TRBJ1-2, with TRBD1 matching 7 bases. The CDR3 contains 14 residues. With 8 bases clipped from V and 6 bases from J, the junction kept 12 bases outside the gene matches. Per the germline V gene, CDR1 is MNHNS and CDR2 is SASEGT. CDR3 in amino acids: CASLGPGTEHGYTF. CDR3 coding DNA: TGTGCCAGCCTTGGTCCCGGGACAGAACATGGCTACACCTTC.

This clonotype was recorded at least ten times. This sequence joins TRBV11-2 and TRBJ2-5; unclear D gene. V was shortened by 4 bases and J by 4 bases, with 19 bases between the two germline ends. The CDR3 covers 16 residues. Germline V gene sequence: CDR1 SGHAT, CDR2 FQNNGV. The chain's CDR3 is CASSSRSSTSTETQYF. The CDR3, as DNA: TGTGCCAGCAGCTCCCGTTCGAGCACCTCCACAGAGACCCAGTACTTC.

Here the CDR3 reads CSVRDSYLYGYTF. The CDR3 coding sequence is TGCAGCGTCCGGGACTCCTACCTCTATGGCTACACCTTC. This rearrangement joins TRBV29-1 to TRBJ1-2, with a possible D match to TRBD1 (5 bases). The V gene lost 6 bases and the J gene lost 4 bases, with 15 bases spanning the gap. The V gene's germline CDR1 is SQVTM and CDR2 ANQGSEA. The CDR3 is 13 residues long.

This clonotype was observed a few times. CDR3 protein: CSVDRGPYEQYF. The CDR3, as DNA: TGCAGCGTTGACAGGGGGCCATACGAGCAGTACTTC. The rearrangement links TRBV29-1 to TRBJ2-7; TRBD1 agrees at 8 bases. The CDR3 loop spans 12 amino acids. The germline CDR1 and CDR2 sequences are SQVTM and ANQGSEA. The trim removed 3 bases at V and 4 bases at J, leaving 2 bases unmatched.

Many counts were recorded for this clonotype. The chain employs TRBV28 and TRBJ1-5, with no clear D. The CDR3 sequence is 12 residues long. V was pared by 8 bases and J by 5 bases, with 10 bases between. CDR1 is MDHEN, CDR2 SYDVKM, per germline. CDR3 nucleotide sequence: TGTGCCAGCTTCAGCGGGGATCAGCCCCAGCATTTT. It codes for CASFSGDQPQHF.

This clonotype was recorded a few times. V gene TRBV19 combines with J gene TRBJ1-1, with unresolved D. The CDR3 length is 13 residues. The V end lost 1 base, the J end lost 8 bases, and 11 bases lay between the germline ends. Germline CDR1 is LNHDA and CDR2 is SQIVND (reference sequence). The CDR3 here is CASSIGGPGEAFF. In nucleotides, the CDR3 is TGTGCCAGTAGTATAGGAGGCCCGGGGGAAGCTTTCTTT.

This clonotype showed up just a few times. The chain links TRBV4-2 to TRBJ1-2; D is undetermined. The V end was cut by 0 bases, the J end by 2 bases, with 10 bases between. The CDR3 sequence is 15 residues long. Germline assignment: CDR1 LGHNA and CDR2 YNFKEQ. Here the CDR3 DNA reads TGTGCCAGCAGCCAAGAACGGTCGGGGAACTATGGCTACACCTTC. Protein: CASSQERSGNYGYTF.

Ten or more counts support this clonotype. The J gene is TRBJ2-2, the V gene TRBV2, with D perhaps TRBD2 (6 bases). CDR3 length: 16 residues. V was cut by 7 bases and J by 6 bases, with 21 bases left in between. Germline V gene sequence: CDR1 SNHLY, CDR2 FYNNEI. CDR3 residues: CASKGLAVLFPGELFF. CDR3 in DNA: TGTGCCAGCAAAGGGTTAGCGGTTTTATTCCCCGGGGAGCTGTTTTTT.

The V gene is TRBV2, the J gene TRBJ2-7; D possibly corresponds to TRBD2 (6 bases). The germline CDR1 and CDR2 sequences are SNHLY and FYNNEI. Trimming removed 5 bases from V and 3 bases from J, with 17 bases in between. The CDR3 covers 15 residues. The CDR3 DNA sequence: TGTGCCAGCAGTAAAATGGGGGGAGGAGGCTACGAGCAGTACTTC. Translated: CASSKMGGGGYEQYF.

This clonotype was seen ten or more times. V usage is TRBV28 and J usage is TRBJ1-5, with D maybe TRBD1 (6 bases). Trimming removed 5 bases from V and 4 bases from J, with 21 bases in between. Germline CDR1 and CDR2: MDHEN and SYDVKM. This CDR3 spans 17 amino acids. For the CDR3, the DNA is TGTGCCAGCAGTCTACAAACAGCGGGACACCCAAATCAGCCCCAGCATTTT. Protein sequence: CASSLQTAGHPNQPQHF.

In this sample, this clonotype turned up many times. The chain links TRBV19 to TRBJ2-5; 7 nucleotides align to TRBD1. The CDR3 spans 14 residues. The V and J ends lost 7 bases and 5 bases, in that order; junction bases with no gene match: 10. The germline V gene encodes CDR1 LNHDA and CDR2 SQIVND (reference sequence). CDR3 coding DNA: TGTGCCAGTACCGTAGAGCGAGGGGGCGAGACCCAGTACTTC. This translates into CASTVERGGETQYF.